This T cell receptor (beta chain) comes out of a study of T cell responses to AZD1222 COVID-19 vaccine. This CDR3 has 15 amino acids. Per germline, CDR1 SGHNT and CDR2 YYREEE (reference sequence). With 2 bases clipped from V and 3 bases from J, the junction kept 6 bases outside the gene matches. The assay was immunoSEQ multiplex PCR, and TCRdb's table has in-frame clones only and misses some. This sample has about 130,000 clones, with 70% to 90% found just once. The sequence came from an adult in good health. The input for sequencing was peripheral blood, taken on day 0 of AZD1222 vaccination. The rearrangement links TRBV5-4 to TRBJ2-3; 7 bases line up with TRBD2. The CDR3 is CASSFGLAVTDTQYF. The CDR3 bases are TGTGCCAGCAGCTTCGGGCTAGCGGTTACAGATACGCAGTATTTT.